This TCR beta chain was sequenced for a study of molecular identifiers for immune sequencing clone quantification. Whole-study results and caveats: Over 97% of effector molecules, yet under 1% of naive-cell molecules, were held by clones above 20 RNA copies.

As regards this clonotype: As yet, its antigen is unknown.

Libraries for naive CD8 T cells, which were made from about 20,000 to 1,000,000 sorted cells, drew on 10%, 30% or 50% of the RNA. From the PCR reads, TCRdb called clonotypes with MiXCR, one entry per CDR3 protein. The sample has 490,000 or so distinct CDR3 sequences; 20% to 25% are singletons. J was trimmed by 3 bases and V by 3 bases; bases with no gene match: 14. The germline CDR1 and CDR2 sequences are LGHNA and YSLEER. This CDR3 is built from 18 residues. The specimen sequenced was naive CD8+ T cells from blood, with Jurkat cell RNA spiked in. Regarding subset: FACS-sorted CD8+CD4-CCR7+CD45RA+ naive T cells. V is TRBV4-3 and J is TRBJ2-7; 10 positions agree with TRBD2. The TCR sequence derives from a human donor in good health. Some libraries in this study had Jurkat cell RNA spiked in. This chain's CDR3 is CASSQDPATIAGGYEQYF. The CDR3, as DNA: TGCGCCAGCAGCCAGGATCCTGCGACCATAGCGGGGGGCTACGAGCAGTACTTC.